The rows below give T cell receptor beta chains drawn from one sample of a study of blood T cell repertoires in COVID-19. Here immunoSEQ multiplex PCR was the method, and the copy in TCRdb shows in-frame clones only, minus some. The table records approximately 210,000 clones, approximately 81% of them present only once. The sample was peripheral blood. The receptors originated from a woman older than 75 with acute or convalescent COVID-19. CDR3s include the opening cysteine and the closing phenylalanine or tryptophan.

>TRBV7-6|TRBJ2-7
CASSLRRGNPYEQYF
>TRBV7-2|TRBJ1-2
CASSQNRQGANGYTF
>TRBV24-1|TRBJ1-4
CATNRKPPNEKLFF
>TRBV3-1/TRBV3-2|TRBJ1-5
CARHGGGGNQPQHF
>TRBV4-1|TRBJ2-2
CASSQETSGGNTGELFF
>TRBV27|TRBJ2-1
CASHRRGAPHEQFF
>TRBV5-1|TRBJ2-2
CASSLGGGGSNTGELFF
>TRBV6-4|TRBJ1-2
CARATGRVYGYTF
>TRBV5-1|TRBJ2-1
CASSFNGGANNEQFF
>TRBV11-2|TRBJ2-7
CASSLGLGSYEQYF
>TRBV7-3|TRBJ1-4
CASSPGRGGNEKLFF
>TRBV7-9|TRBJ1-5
CASSLHGQGTSQHF
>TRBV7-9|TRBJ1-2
CASSLRGERTGGYTF
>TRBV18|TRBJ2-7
CASSFGPGQGKENEQYF
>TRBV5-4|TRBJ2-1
CASSLDVGSTFF
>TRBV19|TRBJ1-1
CASSISSGGPYTEAFF
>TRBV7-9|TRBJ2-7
CASSLAAGAGQYF
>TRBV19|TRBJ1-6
CAISQGAVNSPLHF
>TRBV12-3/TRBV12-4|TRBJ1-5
CASTRYSNQPQHF
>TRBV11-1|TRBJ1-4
CASSREGAQREKLFF
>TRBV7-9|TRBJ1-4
CASSLGSPATNEKLFF
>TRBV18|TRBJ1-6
CASSTTDYNSPLHF
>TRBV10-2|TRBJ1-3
CASSEARSGNTIYF
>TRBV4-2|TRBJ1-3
CAAGATGRSSGNTIYF
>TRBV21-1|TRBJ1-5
CASSLRRGGNQPQHF
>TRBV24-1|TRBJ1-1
CATSAGRGAFF
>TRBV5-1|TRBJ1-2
CASSFRDTAAYGYTF
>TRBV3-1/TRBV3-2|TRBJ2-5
CASSLGGLAVGGSQYF
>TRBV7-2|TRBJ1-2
CASSPYTGGSYGYTF
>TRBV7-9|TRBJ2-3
CASSFGGGSSTDTQYF
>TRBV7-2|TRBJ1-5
CASSPSRTGNQPQHF
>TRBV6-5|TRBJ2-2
CASSYGLHTGELFF
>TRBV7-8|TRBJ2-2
CASSLSRTGVDTGELFF
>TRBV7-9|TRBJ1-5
CASSLTGGAGQPQHF
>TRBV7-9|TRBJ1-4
CASSLVGINEKLFF
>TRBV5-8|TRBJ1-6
CASSLASRDSPLHF
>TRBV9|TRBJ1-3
CASSYGTDSSGNTIYF
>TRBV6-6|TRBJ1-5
CATSDRGEIQPQHF
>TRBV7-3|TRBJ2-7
CASSPGTGGTEQYF
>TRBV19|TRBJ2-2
CASSMLGYAGTASNGELFF
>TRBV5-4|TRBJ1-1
CASSSTSMNTEAFF
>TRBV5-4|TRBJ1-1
CASSLDQGSTEAFF
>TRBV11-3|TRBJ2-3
CASSLSGDLRTDTQYF
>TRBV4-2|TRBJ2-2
CASSRGRIDTGELFF
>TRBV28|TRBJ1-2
CASSRQSGREGYTF
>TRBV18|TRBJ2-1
CASSERGGQNEQFF
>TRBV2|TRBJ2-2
CASSVAGDTGELFF
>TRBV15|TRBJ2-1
CATSRDSGGYNEQFF
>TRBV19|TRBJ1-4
CASSITSGIREKLFF
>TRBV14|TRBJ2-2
CASSLVATGNTGELFF
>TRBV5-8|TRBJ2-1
CASSSRTTSPNEQFF
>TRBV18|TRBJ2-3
CASSPPDSPDTQYF